What follows describes a single T cell receptor (beta chain). The entry originates in a study of T cells in tumors after PD-1 blockade. Study-level information: Either cemiplimab 350 mg every 2 weeks or pembrolizumab 200 mg every 3 weeks was given. Mean per blood sample: some 100,000 templates (about 23,000-257,772), 36,536 unique clonotypes. During anti-PD-1 treatment, some patients continued daily vismodegib 150 mg.

Here immunoSEQ multiplex PCR was the method, and the copy in TCRdb shows in-frame clones only, minus some. The top ten clones hold 13% of a sample with about 59,000 clones, about 82% of them seen once. This CDR3 region has 15 residues. V gave up 10 bases and J gave up 3 bases, with 21 bases separating them. Sequenced material: PBMCs, taken before anti-PD-1 treatment. The sequence was obtained from a human donor with basal cell carcinoma. The chain links TRBV5-3 to TRBJ2-3, with D perhaps TRBD1 or TRBD2 (6 bases each). TRBV5-3 falls under the ORF class, with uncertain function. DNA for the CDR3: TGTGCCCGGCCTATTGACAGGAGGGTAACAGATACGCAGTATTTT. This encodes CARPIDRRVTDTQYF.